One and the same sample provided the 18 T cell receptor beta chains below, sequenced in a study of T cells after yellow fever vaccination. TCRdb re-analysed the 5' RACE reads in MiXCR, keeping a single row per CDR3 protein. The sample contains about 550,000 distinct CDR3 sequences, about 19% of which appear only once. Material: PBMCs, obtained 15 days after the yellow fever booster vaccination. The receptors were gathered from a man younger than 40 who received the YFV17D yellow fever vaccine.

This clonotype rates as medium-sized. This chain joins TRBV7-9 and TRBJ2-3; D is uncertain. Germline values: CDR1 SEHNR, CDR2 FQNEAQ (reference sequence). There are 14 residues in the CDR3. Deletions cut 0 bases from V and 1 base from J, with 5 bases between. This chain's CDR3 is CASSLAGGTDTQYF. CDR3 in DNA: TGTGCCAGCAGCTTAGCTGGGGGCACAGATACGCAGTATTTT.

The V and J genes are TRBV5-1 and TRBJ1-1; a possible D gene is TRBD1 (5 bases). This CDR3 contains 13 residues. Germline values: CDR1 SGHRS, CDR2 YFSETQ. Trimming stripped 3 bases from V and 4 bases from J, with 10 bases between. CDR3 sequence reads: CASSSQGGTEAFF. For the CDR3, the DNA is TGCGCCAGCAGCTCCCAGGGAGGCACTGAAGCTTTCTTT.

The CDR3 DNA sequence: TGTGCCAGCAGTTTATTAGGTCAGGGGAGCTCCTATAATTCACCCCTCCACTTT. Amino acids: CASSLLGQGSSYNSPLHF. The chain joins TRBV11-2 to TRBJ1-6; D possibly corresponds to TRBD1 (6 bases). The CDR3 spans 18 residues. Germline loops: CDR1 SGHAT, CDR2 FQNNGV. The V end was cut by 6 bases, the J end by 0 bases, with 18 bases between.

DNA for the CDR3: TGCAGCGTTTACCAGCCCCAGCATTTT. The encoded protein is CSVYQPQHF. J is TRBJ1-5 and V is TRBV29-1; D is undetermined. Germline values: CDR1 SQVTM, CDR2 ANQGSEA. CDR3 length: 9 residues. The V gene lost 5 bases and the J gene lost 7 bases, with 3 bases spanning the gap.

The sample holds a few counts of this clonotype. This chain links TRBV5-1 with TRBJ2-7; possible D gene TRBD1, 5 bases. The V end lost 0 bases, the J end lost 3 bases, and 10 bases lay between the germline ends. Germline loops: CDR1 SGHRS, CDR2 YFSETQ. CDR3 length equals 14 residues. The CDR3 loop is CASSLAPGFYEQYF. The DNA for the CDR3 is TGCGCCAGCAGCTTGGCCCCAGGGTTCTACGAGCAGTACTTC.

The CDR3 spells CAISDPTGVGGANVLTF. CDR3 DNA: TGTGCCATCAGTGACCCGACAGGGGTTGGTGGGGCCAACGTCCTGACTTTC. The chain joins TRBV10-3 to TRBJ2-6, with 8 bases fitting TRBD1. The CDR3 is 17 residues long. CDR1 and CDR2 (germline): ENHRY, SYGVKD. Trimming took 3 bases from V and 3 from J; bases not matched to a gene: 7.

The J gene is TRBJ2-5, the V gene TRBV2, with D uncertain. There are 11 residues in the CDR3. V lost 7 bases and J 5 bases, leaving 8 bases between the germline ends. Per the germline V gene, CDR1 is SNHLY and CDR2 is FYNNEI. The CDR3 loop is CASKSGETQYF. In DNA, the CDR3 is TGTGCCAGCAAGTCTGGGGAGACCCAGTACTTC.

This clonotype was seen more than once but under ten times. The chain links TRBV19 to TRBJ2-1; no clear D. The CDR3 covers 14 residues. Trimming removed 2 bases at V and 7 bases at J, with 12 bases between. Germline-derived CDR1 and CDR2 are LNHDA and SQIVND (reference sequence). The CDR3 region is CASSITYQGNEQFF. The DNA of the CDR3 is TGTGCCAGTAGTATAACATACCAAGGTAATGAGCAGTTCTTC.

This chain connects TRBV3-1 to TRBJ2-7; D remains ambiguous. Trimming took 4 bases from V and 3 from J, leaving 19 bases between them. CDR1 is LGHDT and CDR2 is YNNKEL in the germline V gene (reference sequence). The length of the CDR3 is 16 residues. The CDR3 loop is CASSLEPLHPNYEQYF. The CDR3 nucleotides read TGTGCCAGCAGCCTGGAACCTTTACACCCCAACTACGAGCAGTACTTC.

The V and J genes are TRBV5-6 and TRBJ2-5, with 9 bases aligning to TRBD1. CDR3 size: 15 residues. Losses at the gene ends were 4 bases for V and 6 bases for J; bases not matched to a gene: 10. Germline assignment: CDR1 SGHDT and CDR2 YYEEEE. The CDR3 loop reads CASSAPDRGPQTQYF. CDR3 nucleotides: TGTGCCAGCAGCGCCCCGGACAGGGGCCCTCAGACCCAGTACTTC.

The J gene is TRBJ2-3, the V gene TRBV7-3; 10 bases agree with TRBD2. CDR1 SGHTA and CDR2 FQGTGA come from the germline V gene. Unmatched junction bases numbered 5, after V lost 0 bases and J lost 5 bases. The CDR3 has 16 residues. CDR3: CASSLTSSGSGDTQYF. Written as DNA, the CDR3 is TGTGCCAGCAGCTTAACGTCTAGCGGGAGCGGAGATACGCAGTATTTT. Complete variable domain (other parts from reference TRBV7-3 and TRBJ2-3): GAGVSQTPSNKVTEKGKYVELRCDPISGHTALYWYRQSLGQGPEFLIYFQGTGAADDSGLPNDRFFAVRPEGSVSTLKIQRTERGDSAVYLCASSLTSSGSGDTQYFGPGTRLTVL.

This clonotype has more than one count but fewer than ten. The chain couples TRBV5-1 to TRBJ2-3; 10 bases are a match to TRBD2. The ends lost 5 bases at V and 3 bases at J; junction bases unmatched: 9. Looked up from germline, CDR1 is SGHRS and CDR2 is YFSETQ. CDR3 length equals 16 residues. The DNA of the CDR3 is TGCGCCAGCAGAGAGGGGACTAGCGACCAGACAGATACGCAGTATTTT. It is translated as CASREGTSDQTDTQYF.

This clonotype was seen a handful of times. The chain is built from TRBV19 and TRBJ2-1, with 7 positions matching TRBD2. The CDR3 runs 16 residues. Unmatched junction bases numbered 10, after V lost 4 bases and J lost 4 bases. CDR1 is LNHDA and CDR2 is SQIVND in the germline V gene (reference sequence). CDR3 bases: TGTGCCAGTAGTAACCCGGGAGGCCCTCTATACAATGAGCAGTTCTTC. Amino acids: CASSNPGGPLYNEQFF. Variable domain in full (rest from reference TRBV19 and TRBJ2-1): DGGITQSPKYLFRKEGQNVTLSCEQNLNHDAMYWYRQDPGQGLRLIYYSQIVNDFQKGDIAEGYSVSREKKESFPLTVTSAQKNPTAFYLCASSNPGGPLYNEQFFGPGTRLTVL.

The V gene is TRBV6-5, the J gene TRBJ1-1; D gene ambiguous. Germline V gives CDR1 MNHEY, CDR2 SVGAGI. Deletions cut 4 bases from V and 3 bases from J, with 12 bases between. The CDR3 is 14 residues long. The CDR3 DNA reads TGTGCCAGCAGTTCGCAGAGTGGGTACACTGAAGCTTTCTTT. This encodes CASSSQSGYTEAFF.

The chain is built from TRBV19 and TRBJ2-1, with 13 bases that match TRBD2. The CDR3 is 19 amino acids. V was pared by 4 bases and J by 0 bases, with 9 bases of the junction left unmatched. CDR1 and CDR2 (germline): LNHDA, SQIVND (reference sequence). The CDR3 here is CASSTTATSGRGSYNEQFF. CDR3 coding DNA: TGTGCCAGTAGTACTACAGCCACTAGCGGGAGGGGCTCCTACAATGAGCAGTTCTTC. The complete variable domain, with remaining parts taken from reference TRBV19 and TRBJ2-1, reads DGGITQSPKYLFRKEGQNVTLSCEQNLNHDAMYWYRQDPGQGLRLIYYSQIVNDFQKGDIAEGYSVSREKKESFPLTVTSAQKNPTAFYLCASSTTATSGRGSYNEQFFGPGTRLTVL.

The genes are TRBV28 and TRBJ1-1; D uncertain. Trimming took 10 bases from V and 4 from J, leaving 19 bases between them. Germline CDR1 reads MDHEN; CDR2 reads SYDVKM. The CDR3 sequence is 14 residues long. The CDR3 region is CAMGPGLHCTEAFF. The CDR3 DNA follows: TGTGCCATGGGCCCCGGGCTCCACTGCACTGAAGCTTTCTTT.

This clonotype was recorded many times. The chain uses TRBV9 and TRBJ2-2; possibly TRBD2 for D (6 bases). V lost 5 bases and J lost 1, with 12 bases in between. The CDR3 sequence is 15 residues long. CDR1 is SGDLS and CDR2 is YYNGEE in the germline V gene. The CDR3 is CASREGSVNTGELFF. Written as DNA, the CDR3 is TGTGCCAGCAGGGAGGGATCGGTGAACACCGGGGAGCTGTTTTTT.

CDR3 DNA: TGTGCCAGCAGCTTAAGCACCGACGAAAAACTGTTTTTT. This encodes CASSLSTDEKLFF. This chain links TRBV11-2 with TRBJ1-4; D not resolved. V was shortened by 2 bases and J by 8 bases, with 9 bases between the two germline ends. There are 13 residues in the CDR3. Germline V lookup: CDR1 SGHAT, CDR2 FQNNGV.